Sequencing of this TCR beta chain was carried out in a study of T cell changes during pregnancy in multiple sclerosis. V was pared by 0 bases and J by 0 bases, with 12 bases between. The length of the CDR3 is 16 residues. Germline lookup yields CDR1 SGHRS and CDR2 YFSETQ. The method was immunoSEQ multiplex PCR; TCRdb's version includes in-frame clones alone and lacks a portion of them. The sample lists some 60,000 clones, over 75% occurring once. The sequences come from peripheral blood, collected in the first trimester of pregnancy. The source is a female donor in good health, enrolled as a control in a pregnancy study. This rearrangement joins TRBV5-1 to TRBJ1-1; D not resolved. The CDR3 protein is CASSLGGGPMNTEAFF. CDR3 DNA: TGCGCCAGCAGCTTGGGTGGAGGGCCCATGAACACTGAAGCTTTCTTT.